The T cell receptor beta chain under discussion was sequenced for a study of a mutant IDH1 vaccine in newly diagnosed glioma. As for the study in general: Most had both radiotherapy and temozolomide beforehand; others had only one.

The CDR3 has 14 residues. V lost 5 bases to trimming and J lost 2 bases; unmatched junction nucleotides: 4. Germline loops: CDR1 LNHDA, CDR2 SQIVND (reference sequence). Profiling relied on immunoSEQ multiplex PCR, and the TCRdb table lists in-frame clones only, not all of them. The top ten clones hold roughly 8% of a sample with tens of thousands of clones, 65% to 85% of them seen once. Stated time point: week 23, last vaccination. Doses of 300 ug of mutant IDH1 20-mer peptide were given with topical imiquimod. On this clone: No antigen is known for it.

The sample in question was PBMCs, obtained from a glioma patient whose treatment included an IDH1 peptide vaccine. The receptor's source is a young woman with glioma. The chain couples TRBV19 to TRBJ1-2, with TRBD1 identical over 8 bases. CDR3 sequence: CASSLGQANYGYTF. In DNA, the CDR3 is TGTGCCAGTAGTCTGGGACAGGCGAACTATGGCTACACCTTC.